The clone carrying this TCR beta chain appeared once. In the source study's methods: Nucleated cell counts were estimated from reference gene primer amplification. Sequencing was performed with immunoSEQ multiplex PCR; in TCRdb, only in-frame clones are kept and a portion is missing. The D gene and trimming were derived from the DNA, and the V and J assignments and clone size from that table. The sample lists about 140,000 clones; approximately 80% were seen once. The sample is drawn from a study of blood T cell repertoires in COVID-19. Overall study: Sources were T cells, B-cell-depleted T cells, or PBMCs; the material itself was cDNA or gDNA.

V was clipped by 2 bases and J by 8 bases; unmatched bases: 5. The CDR3 length is 13 residues. CDR1 and CDR2 (germline): SGHRS, YFSETQ. Across 24 US areas, participants ranged in age from roughly 18 to 95 years. A PCR-confirmed or clinician-diagnosed COVID-19 case had contacted exposed participants within 2 weeks of entry. The clonotype originates from a woman between 18 and 29 years old who had been exposed to COVID-19. This chain connects TRBV5-1 to TRBJ1-2; 8 nucleotides agree with TRBD1. The sequencing input was PBMCs or T cells enriched from blood (not recorded which). Here the CDR3 DNA reads TGCGCCAGCAGCTTCATTCCAGGGGGCGGCTACACCTTC. Amino acids: CASSFIPGGGYTF.